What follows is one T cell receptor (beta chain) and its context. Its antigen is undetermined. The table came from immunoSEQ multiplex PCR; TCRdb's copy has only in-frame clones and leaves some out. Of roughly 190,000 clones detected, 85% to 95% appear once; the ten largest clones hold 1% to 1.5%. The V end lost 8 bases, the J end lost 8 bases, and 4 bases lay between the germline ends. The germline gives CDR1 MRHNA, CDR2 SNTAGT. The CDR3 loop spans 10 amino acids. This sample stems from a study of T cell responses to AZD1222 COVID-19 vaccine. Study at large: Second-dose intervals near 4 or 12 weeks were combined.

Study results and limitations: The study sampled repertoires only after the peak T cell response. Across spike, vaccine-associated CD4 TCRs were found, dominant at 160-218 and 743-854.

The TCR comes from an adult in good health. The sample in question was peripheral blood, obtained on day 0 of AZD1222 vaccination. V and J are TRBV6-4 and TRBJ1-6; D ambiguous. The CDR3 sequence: CASLDSPLHF. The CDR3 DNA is TGTGCCAGCCTTGATTCACCCCTCCACTTT.